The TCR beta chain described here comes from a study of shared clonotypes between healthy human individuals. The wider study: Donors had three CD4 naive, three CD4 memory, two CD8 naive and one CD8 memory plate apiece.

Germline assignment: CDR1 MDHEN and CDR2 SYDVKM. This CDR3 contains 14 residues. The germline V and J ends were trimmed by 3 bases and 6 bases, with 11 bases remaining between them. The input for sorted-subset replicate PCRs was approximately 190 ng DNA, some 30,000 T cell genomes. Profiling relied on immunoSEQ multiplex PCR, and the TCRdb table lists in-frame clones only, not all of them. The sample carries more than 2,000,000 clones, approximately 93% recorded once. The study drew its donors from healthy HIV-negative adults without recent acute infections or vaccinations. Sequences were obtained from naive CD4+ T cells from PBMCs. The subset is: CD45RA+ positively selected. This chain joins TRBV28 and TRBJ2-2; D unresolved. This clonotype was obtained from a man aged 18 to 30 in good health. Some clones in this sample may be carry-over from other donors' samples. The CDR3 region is CASSFHDWAGELFF. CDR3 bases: TGTGCCAGCAGTTTCCACGATTGGGCCGGGGAGCTGTTTTTT.